These T cell receptor beta chains were read from a single sample in a study of cytomegalovirus exposure and HLA in healthy donors. Measured with immunoSEQ multiplex PCR; TCRdb has only the in-frame clones, and not every one. The table records 200,000 to 250,000 clones, roughly 84% of them present only once. Input material: PBMCs. The origin of the receptors is a boy aged 2 to 9 in good health and CMV-seronegative. The CDR3 runs from the conserved cysteine through the conserved F or W. The D gene is left open where the match is weak. Size is omitted from some rows. Given values are once, few, many or a class for expanded clones.

size,J,D,V,CDR3,DNA
.,TRBJ2-7,TRBD1,TRBV14,CASSQQGAWEQYF,TGTGCCAGCAGCCAACAGGGGGCGTGGGAGCAGTACTTC
.,TRBJ1-5,.,TRBV27,CASRPGRGSNQPQHF,TGTGCCAGCAGGCCGGGGCGGGGTAGCAATCAGCCCCAGCATTTT
once,TRBJ2-5,.,TRBV7-3,CASSARGGKETQYF,TGTGCCAGCAGCGCTAGGGGGGGTAAAGAGACCCAGTACTTC
.,TRBJ2-3,.,TRBV7-9,CASSSNRDGGTDTQYF,TGTGCCAGCAGCTCAAACAGGGACGGGGGCACAGATACGCAGTATTTT
.,TRBJ1-1,TRBD1,TRBV7-8,CASSEDRGVGRGAEAFF,TGTGCCAGCAGCGAGGACAGGGGAGTAGGGAGGGGGGCTGAAGCTTTCTTT
.,TRBJ2-1,.,TRBV5-4,CATRTVSYNEQFF,TGTGCCACCCGGACTGTTTCCTACAATGAGCAGTTCTTC
.,TRBJ2-5,TRBD1,TRBV18,CASSRGQGMGETQYF,TGTGCCAGCTCCCGTGGACAGGGGATGGGAGAGACCCAGTACTTC
few,TRBJ2-3,.,TRBV6-1,CASSELRGTGTDTQYF,TGTGCCAGCAGTGAACTGAGGGGGACGGGCACAGATACGCAGTATTTT
.,TRBJ1-2,.,TRBV6-1,CASASGSYGYTF,TGTGCCAGCGCCTCGGGGAGCTATGGCTACACCTTC
.,TRBJ1-2,TRBD1,TRBV27,CASSPKDRISLYGYTF,TGTGCCAGCAGTCCCAAGGACAGGATAAGTCTCTATGGCTACACCTTC
.,TRBJ2-6,.,TRBV5-6,CASTQGANVLTF,TGTGCCAGCACCCAGGGGGCCAACGTCCTGACTTTC
.,TRBJ2-7,.,TRBV5-1,CASSLDRSVGTSYEQYF,TGCGCCAGCAGCTTGGATCGCTCGGTAGGGACTTCCTACGAGCAGTACTTC
.,TRBJ2-1,.,TRBV4-1,CASSQVGVNEQFF,TGCGCCAGCAGCCAAGTGGGAGTGAATGAGCAGTTCTTC
.,TRBJ1-1,.,TRBV10-2,CASSVTGNTEAFF,TGCGCCAGCAGTGTGACAGGGAACACTGAAGCTTTCTTT
.,TRBJ2-7,TRBD2,TRBV9,CASSVGLAGAYEQYF,TGTGCCAGCAGCGTAGGCCTAGCGGGGGCCTACGAGCAGTACTTC
.,TRBJ2-2,.,TRBV5-1,CASSLESGILTGELFF,TGCGCCAGCAGCTTGGAGTCAGGGATACTCACCGGGGAGCTGTTTTTT
.,TRBJ2-5,.,TRBV11-1,CASSLAGGRIETQYF,TGTGCCAGCAGCTTGGCCGGGGGGCGAATAGAGACCCAGTACTTC
once,TRBJ1-5,TRBD1,TRBV6-6,CASSYPGGENQPQHF,TGTGCCAGCAGTTATCCAGGGGGCGAGAATCAGCCCCAGCATTTT
.,TRBJ2-5,TRBD2,TRBV29-1,CSTLGTSGAETQYF,TGCAGCACCCTGGGGACTAGCGGGGCAGAGACCCAGTACTTC
.,TRBJ1-1,TRBD1,TRBV5-4,CASSLDPGGCEAFF,TGTGCCAGCAGCTTGGATCCAGGGGGCTGTGAAGCTTTCTTT
.,TRBJ2-4,.,TRBV6-6,CASSYGRGTDPNIQYF,TGTGCCAGCAGTTACGGGCGCGGGACAGATCCTAACATTCAGTACTTC
.,TRBJ2-3,TRBD2,TRBV5-6,CASSTLAGGQPDTQYF,TGTGCCAGCAGCACCCTAGCGGGGGGGCAGCCTGATACGCAGTATTTT
.,TRBJ2-7,TRBD2,TRBV5-4,CASSLTASGAYEQYF,TGTGCCAGCAGCTTGACGGCTAGCGGGGCTTACGAGCAGTACTTC
.,TRBJ2-3,TRBD2,TRBV7-9,CASSERSGRSDTQYF,TGTGCCAGCAGCGAGAGGAGCGGGAGATCAGATACGCAGTATTTT
.,TRBJ2-1,.,TRBV18,CASAEGSEQFF,TGTGCCAGCGCCGAGGGATCTGAACAGTTCTTC
.,TRBJ1-1,.,TRBV2,CASSYRNTEAFF,TGTGCCAGCAGTTACAGAAACACTGAAGCTTTCTTT
few,TRBJ1-4,.,TRBV5-4,CASSADPAGNEKLFF,TGTGCCAGCAGCGCGGACCCTGCGGGTAATGAAAAACTGTTTTTT
few,TRBJ2-4,.,TRBV6-1,CASSEALQGRPIQYF,TGTGCCAGCAGTGAAGCGCTTCAGGGTAGACCCATTCAGTACTTC
few,TRBJ1-5,TRBD1,TRBV10-3,CAISDLGGIRQPQHF,TGTGCCATCAGTGACCTAGGGGGCATTCGTCAGCCCCAGCATTTT
once,TRBJ2-3,.,TRBV5-6,CASSRNHLAGTDTQYF,TGTGCCAGCAGCCGGAACCACTTGGCGGGCACAGATACGCAGTATTTT
.,TRBJ2-2,TRBD2,TRBV6-5,CASSYSGGFRELFF,TGTGCCAGCAGTTACTCGGGAGGGTTCAGGGAGCTGTTTTTT
.,TRBJ1-5,.,TRBV30,CAWRNPRQSNQPQHF,TGTGCCTGGAGGAATCCCCGACAGTCCAATCAGCCCCAGCATTTT
.,TRBJ2-6,.,TRBV21-1,CANIWTSGKNGANVLTF,TGTGCCAACATTTGGACTAGCGGGAAGAATGGGGCCAACGTCCTGACTTTC
.,TRBJ1-1,TRBD1,TRBV2,CACTGQGRRGAFF,TGTGCCTGCACCGGACAGGGACGTAGGGGAGCTTTCTTT
once,TRBJ2-7,.,TRBV7-3,CASSPERPGGAYEQYF,TGTGCCAGCAGCCCCGAGAGACCTGGAGGGGCCTACGAGCAGTACTTC
few,TRBJ2-3,.,TRBV5-6,CASRKGADTQYF,TGTGCCAGCCGGAAGGGAGCAGATACGCAGTATTTT
.,TRBJ1-2,TRBD1,TRBV5-6,CASSFGTACGYTF,TGTGCCAGCAGCTTCGGGACAGCTTGTGGCTACACCTTC
.,TRBJ1-4,TRBD1,TRBV9,CASSVGGQGGEKLFF,TGTGCCAGCAGCGTAGGGGGACAGGGGGGTGAAAAACTGTTTTTT
few,TRBJ2-7,TRBD2,TRBV6-1,CASSGLAGGSYEQYF,TGTGCCAGCAGTGGACTAGCGGGAGGTTCCTACGAGCAGTACTTC
.,TRBJ2-1,TRBD2,TRBV30,CAWSVGLAGGPGFF,TGTGCCTGGAGTGTGGGGCTAGCGGGGGGGCCGGGGTTCTTC
once,TRBJ2-3,TRBD1,TRBV9,CASSPRDREMDTQYF,TGTGCCAGCAGCCCCCGGGACAGGGAAATGGATACGCAGTATTTT
few,TRBJ2-6,TRBD1,TRBV11-2,CASTGGREAGANVLTF,TGTGCCAGCACAGGGGGCAGGGAGGCTGGGGCCAACGTCCTGACTTTC
.,TRBJ1-1,TRBD1,TRBV5-5,CASSRGQMNTEAFF,TGTGCCAGCAGCCGGGGACAGATGAACACTGAAGCTTTCTTT
.,TRBJ2-1,.,TRBV13,CASSLQANNEQFF,TGTGCCAGCAGCTTACAGGCCAACAATGAGCAGTTCTTC
.,TRBJ1-6,TRBD1,TRBV6-1,CASLLGQGGSPLHF,TGTGCCAGTCTCCTCGGACAGGGGGGTTCACCCCTCCACTTT
.,TRBJ2-3,.,TRBV5-5,CASSFPDTQYF,TGTGCCAGCAGCTTCCCGGATACGCAGTATTTT
.,TRBJ1-6,.,TRBV10-3,CAISGTTDNSPLHF,TGTGCCATCAGTGGGACAACCGATAATTCACCCCTCCACTTT
.,TRBJ2-7,.,TRBV2,CASSHRDYEQYF,TGTGCCAGCAGTCACAGGGACTACGAGCAGTACTTC
.,TRBJ2-2,TRBD1,TRBV7-3,CASSIQGVRDTGELFF,TGTGCCAGCAGCATACAGGGGGTTCGGGACACCGGGGAGCTGTTTTTT
once,TRBJ2-3,TRBD1,TRBV2,CASRDRGGTDTQYF,TGTGCCAGCAGGGACAGGGGTGGGACAGATACGCAGTATTTT
.,TRBJ1-2,.,TRBV27,CASTPHSGGQNYGYTF,TGTGCCAGCACCCCCCATAGCGGGGGACAAAACTATGGCTACACCTTC
.,TRBJ1-5,.,TRBV27,CASSGGIDQPQHF,TGTGCCAGCAGCGGGGGAATCGATCAGCCCCAGCATTTT
.,TRBJ1-5,TRBD1,TRBV9,CASSTGVDNQPQHF,TGTGCCAGCAGCACAGGGGTGGACAATCAGCCCCAGCATTTT
.,TRBJ2-7,.,TRBV6-5,CASSVLTGHSYEQYF,TGTGCCAGCAGTGTCCTTACAGGCCACTCCTACGAGCAGTACTTC
.,TRBJ2-7,TRBD1,TRBV25-1,CASSVMDRLGEQYF,TGTGCCAGCAGTGTTATGGACAGGCTGGGGGAGCAGTACTTC
few,TRBJ1-2,.,TRBV6-1,CASSEVSGDGYTF,TGTGCCAGCAGTGAAGTGTCAGGGGATGGCTACACCTTC
.,TRBJ2-7,TRBD1,TRBV27,CASSFGTDYEQYF,TGTGCCAGCAGTTTCGGGACAGACTACGAGCAGTACTTC